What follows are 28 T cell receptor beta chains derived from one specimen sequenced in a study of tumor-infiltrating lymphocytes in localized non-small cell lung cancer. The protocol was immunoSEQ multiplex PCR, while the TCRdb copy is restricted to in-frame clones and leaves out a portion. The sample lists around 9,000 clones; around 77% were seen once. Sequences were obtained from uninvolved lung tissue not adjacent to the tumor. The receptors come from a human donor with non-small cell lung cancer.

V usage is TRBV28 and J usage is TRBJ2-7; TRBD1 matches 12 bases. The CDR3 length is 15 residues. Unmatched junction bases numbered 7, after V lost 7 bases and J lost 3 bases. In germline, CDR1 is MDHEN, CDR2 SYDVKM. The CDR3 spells CASISRDRGLYEQYF. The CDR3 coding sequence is TGTGCCAGCATTTCCCGGGACAGGGGGCTCTACGAGCAGTACTTC.

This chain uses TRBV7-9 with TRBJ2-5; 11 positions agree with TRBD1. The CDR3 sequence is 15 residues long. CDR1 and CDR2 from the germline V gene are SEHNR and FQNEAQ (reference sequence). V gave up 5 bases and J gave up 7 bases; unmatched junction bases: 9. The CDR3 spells CASSTGQGASRTQYF. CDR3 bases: TGTGCCAGCAGCACCGGACAGGGGGCCTCCAGGACCCAGTACTTC. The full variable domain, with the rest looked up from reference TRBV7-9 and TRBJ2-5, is DTGVSQNPRHKITKRGQNVTFRCDPISEHNRLYWYRQTLGQGPEFLTYFQNEAQLEKSRLLSDRFSAERPKGSFSTLEIQRTEQGDSAMYLCASSTGQGASRTQYFGPGTRLLVL.

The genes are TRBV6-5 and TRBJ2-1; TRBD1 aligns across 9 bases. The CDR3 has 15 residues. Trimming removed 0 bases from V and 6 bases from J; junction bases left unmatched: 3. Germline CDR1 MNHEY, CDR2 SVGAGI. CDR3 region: CASSYSGQGRNEQFF. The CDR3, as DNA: TGTGCCAGCAGTTACTCCGGACAGGGGCGCAATGAGCAGTTCTTC.

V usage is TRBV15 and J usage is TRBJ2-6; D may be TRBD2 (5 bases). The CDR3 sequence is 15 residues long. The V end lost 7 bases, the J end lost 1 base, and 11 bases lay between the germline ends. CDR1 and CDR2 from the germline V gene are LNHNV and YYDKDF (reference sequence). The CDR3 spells CATTPTGSGANVLTF. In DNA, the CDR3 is TGTGCCACCACCCCGACGGGGTCTGGGGCCAACGTCCTGACTTTC.

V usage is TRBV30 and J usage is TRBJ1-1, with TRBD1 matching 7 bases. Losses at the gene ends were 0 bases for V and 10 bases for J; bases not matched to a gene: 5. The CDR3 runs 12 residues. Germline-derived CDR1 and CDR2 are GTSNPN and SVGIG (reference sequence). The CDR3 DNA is TGTGCCTGGAGTGTAAGTGGGACAGTAGCTTTCTTT. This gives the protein CAWSVSGTVAFF.

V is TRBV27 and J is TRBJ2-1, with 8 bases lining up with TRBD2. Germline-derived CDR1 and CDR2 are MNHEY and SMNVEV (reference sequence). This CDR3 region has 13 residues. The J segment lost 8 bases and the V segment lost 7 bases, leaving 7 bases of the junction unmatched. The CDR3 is CASTRTSRDEQFF. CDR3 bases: TGTGCCAGCACCCGGACTAGCCGGGATGAGCAGTTCTTC.

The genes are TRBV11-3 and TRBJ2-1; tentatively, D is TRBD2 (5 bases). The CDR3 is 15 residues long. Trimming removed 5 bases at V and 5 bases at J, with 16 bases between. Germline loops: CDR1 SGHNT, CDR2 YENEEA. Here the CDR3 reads CASSDRGLENNEQFF. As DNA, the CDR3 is TGTGCCAGCAGCGACCGAGGACTCGAAAACAATGAGCAGTTCTTC.

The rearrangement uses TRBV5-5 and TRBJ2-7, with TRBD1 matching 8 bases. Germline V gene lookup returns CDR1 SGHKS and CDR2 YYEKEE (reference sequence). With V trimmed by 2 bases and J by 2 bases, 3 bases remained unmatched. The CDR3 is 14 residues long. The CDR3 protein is CASSFQGAAYEQYF. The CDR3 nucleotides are TGTGCCAGCAGCTTCCAGGGGGCTGCCTACGAGCAGTACTTC. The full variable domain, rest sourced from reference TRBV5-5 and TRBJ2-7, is DAGVTQSPTHLIKTRGQQVTLRCSPISGHKSVSWYQQVLGQGPQFIFQYYEKEERGRGNFPDRFSARQFPNYSSELNVNALLLGDSALYLCASSFQGAAYEQYFGPGTRLTVT.

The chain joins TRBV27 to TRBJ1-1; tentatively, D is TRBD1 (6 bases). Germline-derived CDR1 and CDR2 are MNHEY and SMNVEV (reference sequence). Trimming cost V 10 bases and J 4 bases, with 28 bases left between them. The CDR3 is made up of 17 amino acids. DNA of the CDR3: TGTGCCACCAACATAAGACCATTGACGGGGGGCGGCACTGAAGCTTTCTTT. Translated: CATNIRPLTGGGTEAFF.

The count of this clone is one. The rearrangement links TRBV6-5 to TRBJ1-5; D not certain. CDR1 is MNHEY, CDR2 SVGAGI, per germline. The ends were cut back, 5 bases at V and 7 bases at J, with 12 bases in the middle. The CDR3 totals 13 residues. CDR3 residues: CASSEQMGQPQHF. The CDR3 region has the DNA TGTGCCAGCAGTGAACAGATGGGGCAGCCCCAGCATTTT.

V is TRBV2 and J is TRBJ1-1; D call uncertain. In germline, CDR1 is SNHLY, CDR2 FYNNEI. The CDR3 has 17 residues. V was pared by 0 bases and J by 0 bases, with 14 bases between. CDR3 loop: CASSEAEVYPMNTEAFF. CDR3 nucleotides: TGTGCCAGCAGTGAAGCGGAGGTTTATCCGATGAACACTGAAGCTTTCTTT.

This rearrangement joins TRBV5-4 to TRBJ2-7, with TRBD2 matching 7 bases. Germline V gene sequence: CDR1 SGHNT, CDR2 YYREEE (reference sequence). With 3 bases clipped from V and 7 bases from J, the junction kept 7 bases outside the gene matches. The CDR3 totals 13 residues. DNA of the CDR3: TGTGCCAGCAGCTGGGGGGGTAGCGGGGAGCAGTACTTC. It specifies CASSWGGSGEQYF.

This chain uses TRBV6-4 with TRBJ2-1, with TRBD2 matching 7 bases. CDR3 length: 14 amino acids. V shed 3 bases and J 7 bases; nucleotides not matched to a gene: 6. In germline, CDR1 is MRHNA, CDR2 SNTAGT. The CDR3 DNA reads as TGTGCCAGCAGTGAGACTGGGACTATGAATGAGCAGTTCTTC. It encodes CASSETGTMNEQFF.

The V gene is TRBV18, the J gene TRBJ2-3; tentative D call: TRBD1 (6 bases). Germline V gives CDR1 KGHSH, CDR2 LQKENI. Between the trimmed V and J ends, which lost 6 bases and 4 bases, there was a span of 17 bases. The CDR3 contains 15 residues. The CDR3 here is CASSPGDNDPDTQYF. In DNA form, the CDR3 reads TGTGCCAGCTCCCCCGGGGACAACGACCCAGATACGCAGTATTTT.

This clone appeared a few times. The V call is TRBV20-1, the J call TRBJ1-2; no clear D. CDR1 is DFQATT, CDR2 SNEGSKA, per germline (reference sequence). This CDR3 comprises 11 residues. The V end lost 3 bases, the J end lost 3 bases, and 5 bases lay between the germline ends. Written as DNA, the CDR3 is TGCAGTGCTAGTGGGGACTATGGCTACACCTTC. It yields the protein CSASGDYGYTF.

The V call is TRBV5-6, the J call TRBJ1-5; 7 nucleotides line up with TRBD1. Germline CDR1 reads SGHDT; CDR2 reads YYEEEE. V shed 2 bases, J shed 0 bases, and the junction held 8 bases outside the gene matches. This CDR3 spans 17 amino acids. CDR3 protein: CASSLMRDSNSNQPQHF. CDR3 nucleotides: TGTGCCAGCAGCTTAATGCGGGACAGCAATAGCAATCAGCCCCAGCATTTT.

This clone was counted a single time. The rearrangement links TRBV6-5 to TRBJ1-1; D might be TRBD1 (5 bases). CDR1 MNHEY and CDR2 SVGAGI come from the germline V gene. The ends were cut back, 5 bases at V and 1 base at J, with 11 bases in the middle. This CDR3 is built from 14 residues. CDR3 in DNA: TGTGCCAGCAGTGGGGGACTCAGGAACACTGAAGCTTTCTTT. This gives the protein CASSGGLRNTEAFF.

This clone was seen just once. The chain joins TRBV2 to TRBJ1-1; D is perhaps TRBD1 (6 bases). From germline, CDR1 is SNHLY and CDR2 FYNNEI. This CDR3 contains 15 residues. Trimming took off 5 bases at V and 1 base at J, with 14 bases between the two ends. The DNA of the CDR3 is TGTGCCAGCAGTCCCCGGGACACCCAGAACACTGAAGCTTTCTTT. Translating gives CASSPRDTQNTEAFF.

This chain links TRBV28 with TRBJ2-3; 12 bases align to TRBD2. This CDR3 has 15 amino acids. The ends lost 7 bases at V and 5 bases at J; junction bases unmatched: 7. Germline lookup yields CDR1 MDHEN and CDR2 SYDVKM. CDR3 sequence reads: CASKTSGGRGDTQYF. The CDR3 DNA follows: TGTGCCAGCAAGACTAGCGGGGGCCGCGGAGATACGCAGTATTTT.

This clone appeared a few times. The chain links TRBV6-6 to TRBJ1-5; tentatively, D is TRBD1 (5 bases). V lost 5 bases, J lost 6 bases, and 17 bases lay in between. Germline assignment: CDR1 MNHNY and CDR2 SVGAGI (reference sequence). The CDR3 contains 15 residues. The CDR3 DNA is TGTGCCAGCAGTCTACTTGTGGGACTAGGTCAGCCCCAGCATTTT. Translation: CASSLLVGLGQPQHF.

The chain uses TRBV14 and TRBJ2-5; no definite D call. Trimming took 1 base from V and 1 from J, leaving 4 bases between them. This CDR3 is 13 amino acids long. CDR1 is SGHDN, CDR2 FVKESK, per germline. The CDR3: CASSQGLQETQYF. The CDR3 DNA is TGTGCCAGCAGCCAAGGTCTCCAAGAGACCCAGTACTTC.

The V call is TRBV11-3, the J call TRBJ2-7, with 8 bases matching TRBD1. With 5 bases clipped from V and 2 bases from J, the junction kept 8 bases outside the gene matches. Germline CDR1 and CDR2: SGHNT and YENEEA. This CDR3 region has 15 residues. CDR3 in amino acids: CASSTRTGLPYEQYF. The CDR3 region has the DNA TGTGCCAGCAGCACCCGGACAGGGTTGCCCTACGAGCAGTACTTC.

CDR3 amino acids: CASSQGGGRGAYNSPLHF. The CDR3 DNA follows: TGCGCCAGCAGCCAAGGGGGGGGTAGGGGCGCCTATAATTCACCCCTCCACTTT. The rearrangement uses TRBV4-1 and TRBJ1-6, with D possibly being TRBD1 (5 bases). The germline gives CDR1 MGHRA, CDR2 YSYEKL. Trimming stripped 1 base from V and 2 bases from J, with 15 bases between. CDR3 length: 18 amino acids.

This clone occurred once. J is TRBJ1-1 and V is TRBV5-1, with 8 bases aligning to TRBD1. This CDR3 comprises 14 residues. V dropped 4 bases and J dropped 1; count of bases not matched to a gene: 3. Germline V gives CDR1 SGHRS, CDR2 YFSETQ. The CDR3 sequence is CASSPGQGNTEAFF. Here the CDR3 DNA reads TGCGCCAGCAGCCCCGGACAGGGGAACACTGAAGCTTTCTTT.

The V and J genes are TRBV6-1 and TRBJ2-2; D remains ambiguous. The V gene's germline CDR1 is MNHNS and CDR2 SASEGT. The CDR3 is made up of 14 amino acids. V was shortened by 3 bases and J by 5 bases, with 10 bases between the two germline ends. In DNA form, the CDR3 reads TGTGCCAGCAGTGACCCATCCATGACCGGGGAGCTGTTTTTT. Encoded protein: CASSDPSMTGELFF.

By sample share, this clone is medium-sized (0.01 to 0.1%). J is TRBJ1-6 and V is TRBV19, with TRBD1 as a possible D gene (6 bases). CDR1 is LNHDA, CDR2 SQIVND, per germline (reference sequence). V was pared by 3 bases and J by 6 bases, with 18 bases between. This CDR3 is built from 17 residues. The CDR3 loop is CASSIPGHWGLNSPLHF. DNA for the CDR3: TGTGCCAGTAGTATCCCGGGACATTGGGGGCTTAATTCACCCCTCCACTTT.

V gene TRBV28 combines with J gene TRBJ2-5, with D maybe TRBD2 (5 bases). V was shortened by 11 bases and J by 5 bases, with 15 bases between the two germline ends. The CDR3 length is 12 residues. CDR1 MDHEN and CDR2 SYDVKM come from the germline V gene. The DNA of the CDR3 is TGTGCCTCCAACACGCGGGCCGAGACCCAGTACTTC. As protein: CASNTRAETQYF.

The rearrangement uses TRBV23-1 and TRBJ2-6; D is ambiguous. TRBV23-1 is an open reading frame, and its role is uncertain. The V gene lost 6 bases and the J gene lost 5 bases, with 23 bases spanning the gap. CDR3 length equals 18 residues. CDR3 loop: CASRFFRTQQSRANVLTF. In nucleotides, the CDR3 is TGCGCCAGCAGGTTTTTCCGTACGCAACAAAGTCGGGCCAACGTCCTGACTTTC.